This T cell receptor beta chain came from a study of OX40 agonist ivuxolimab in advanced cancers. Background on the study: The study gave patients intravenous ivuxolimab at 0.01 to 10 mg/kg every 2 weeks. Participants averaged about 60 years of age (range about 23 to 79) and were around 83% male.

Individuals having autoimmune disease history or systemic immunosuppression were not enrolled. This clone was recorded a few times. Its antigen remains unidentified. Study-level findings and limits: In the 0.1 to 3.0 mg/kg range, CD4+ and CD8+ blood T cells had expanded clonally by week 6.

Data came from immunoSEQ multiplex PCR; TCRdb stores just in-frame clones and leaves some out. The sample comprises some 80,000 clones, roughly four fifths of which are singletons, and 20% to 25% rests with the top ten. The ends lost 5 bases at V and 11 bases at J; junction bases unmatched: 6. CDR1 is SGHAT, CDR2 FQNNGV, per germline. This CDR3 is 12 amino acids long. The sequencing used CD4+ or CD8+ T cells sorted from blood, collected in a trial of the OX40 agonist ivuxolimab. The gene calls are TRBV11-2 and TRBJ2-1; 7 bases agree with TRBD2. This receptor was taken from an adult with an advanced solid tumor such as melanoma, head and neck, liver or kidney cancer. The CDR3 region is CASSPVGGKQFF. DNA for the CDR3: TGTGCCAGCAGCCCAGTGGGGGGGAAGCAGTTCTTC.